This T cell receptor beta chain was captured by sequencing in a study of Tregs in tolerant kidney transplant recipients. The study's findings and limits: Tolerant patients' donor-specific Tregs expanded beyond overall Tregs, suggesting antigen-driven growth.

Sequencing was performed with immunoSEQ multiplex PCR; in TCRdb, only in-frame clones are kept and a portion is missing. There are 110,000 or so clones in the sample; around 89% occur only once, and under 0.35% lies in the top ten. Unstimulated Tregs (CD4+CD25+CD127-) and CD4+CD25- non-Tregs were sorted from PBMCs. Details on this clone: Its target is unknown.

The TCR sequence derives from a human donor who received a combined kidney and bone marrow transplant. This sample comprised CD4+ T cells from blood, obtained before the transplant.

CDR3 in amino acids: CASSPPGLAGGETQYF. CDR3 nucleotides: TGTGCCAGCTCACCACCGGGACTAGCGGGAGGAGAGACCCAGTACTTC. This chain links TRBV18 with TRBJ2-5; TRBD2 aligns across 15 bases. Looked up from germline, CDR1 is KGHSH and CDR2 is LQKENI. V trimming: 0 bases; J trimming: 4 bases; junction bases outside the gene matches: 0. This CDR3 has 16 amino acids.